The 14 T cell receptor beta chains below come from one sample, sequenced in a study of graft-versus-host responses after intestinal transplantation. Sequenced by immunoSEQ multiplex PCR; TCRdb stores in-frame clones only, minus some. The sample records roughly 100,000 clones, approximately 93% being singletons. Their target antigens are unknown. The specimen comprised unstimulated CD8+ T cells sorted from spleen or lymph node cells, sampled before intestinal transplant. Receptor source: a human donor who received an intestinal transplant.

V gene TRBV7-8 combines with J gene TRBJ2-1; D is possibly TRBD2 (7 bases). V was cut by 2 bases and J by 6 bases, with 17 bases left in between. The CDR3 has 16 amino acids. The V gene's germline CDR1 is SGHVS and CDR2 FQNEAQ. The CDR3 sequence is CASSLRGGSPANEQFF. CDR3 coding DNA: TGTGCCAGCAGCTTAAGGGGGGGCTCCCCTGCCAATGAGCAGTTCTTC.

The chain couples TRBV4-2 to TRBJ1-2, with D tentatively TRBD1 (6 bases). V was trimmed by 0 bases and J by 3 bases, leaving 20 bases between them. The CDR3 is made up of 18 amino acids. Germline V gene lookup returns CDR1 LGHNA and CDR2 YNFKEQ. CDR3 nucleotide sequence: TGTGCCAGCAGCCAAGATTTTGGCCGATTACAGGGCCACTATGGCTACACCTTC. It is translated as CASSQDFGRLQGHYGYTF.

The rearrangement links TRBV5-1 to TRBJ2-1; 9 bases fit TRBD1. Germline trimming cut 0 bases from V and 1 base from J; bases unmatched to any gene: 5. The length of the CDR3 is 17 residues. CDR1 and CDR2 from the germline V gene are SGHRS and YFSETQ. The CDR3 spells CASSLDSTGGSYNEQFF. The CDR3 DNA follows: TGCGCCAGCAGCTTGGATTCGACAGGGGGATCCTACAATGAGCAGTTCTTC.

J is TRBJ2-7 and V is TRBV9; tentatively, D is TRBD2 (5 bases). This CDR3 contains 13 residues. Germline assignment: CDR1 SGDLS and CDR2 YYNGEE. V lost 0 bases to trimming and J lost 6 bases, with 10 bases between them. CDR3 in DNA: TGTGCCAGCAGCGTAGGTTTAGGAGGCGAGCAGTACTTC. The encoded protein is CASSVGLGGEQYF.

J is TRBJ2-3 and V is TRBV9; D unresolved. Germline V gene sequence: CDR1 SGDLS, CDR2 YYNGEE. The CDR3 loop spans 16 amino acids. V was cut by 3 bases and J by 6 bases, with 20 bases left in between. The CDR3 DNA sequence: TGTGCCAGCAGCGGTAGAGGACGGGTCTTTTGGGATACGCAGTATTTT. Its translation is CASSGRGRVFWDTQYF.

CDR3 coding DNA: TGTGCCAGCAGCTTAGATTGGAGGGCGGCGGACACTGAAGCTTTCTTT. Translation: CASSLDWRAADTEAFF. V gene TRBV11-3 combines with J gene TRBJ1-1; D is unclear. The V end lost 0 bases, the J end lost 3 bases, and 14 bases lay between the germline ends. This CDR3 contains 16 residues. CDR1 and CDR2 (germline): SGHNT, YENEEA.

The chain couples TRBV15 to TRBJ1-1; 9 bases align to TRBD1. The CDR3 runs 13 residues. J was trimmed by 5 bases and V by 11 bases; bases with no gene match: 9. The V gene's germline CDR1 is LNHNV and CDR2 YYDKDF (reference sequence). This CDR3 is CAAGQGPGTEAFF. The CDR3 DNA sequence: TGTGCCGCCGGACAGGGGCCCGGAACTGAAGCTTTCTTT. Variable domain in full (rest from reference TRBV15 and TRBJ1-1): DAMVIQNPRYQVTQFGKPVTLSCSQTLNHNVMYWYQQKSSQAPKLLFHYYDKDFNNEADTPDNFQSRRPNTSFCFLDIRSPGLGDTAMYLCAAGQGPGTEAFFGQGTRLTVV.

This chain connects TRBV5-1 to TRBJ1-2, with D possibly matching TRBD1 (5 bases). The CDR3 spans 14 residues. V lost 0 bases to trimming and J lost 3 bases, with 9 bases between them. CDR1 is SGHRS and CDR2 is YFSETQ in the germline V gene. DNA of the CDR3: TGCGCCAGCAGCTTGGAGGGGTCATACTATGGCTACACCTTC. Translation gives CASSLEGSYYGYTF.

The chain is built from TRBV11-3 and TRBJ1-5, with D perhaps TRBD1 (5 bases). The CDR3 loop spans 14 amino acids. CDR1 and CDR2 (germline): SGHNT, YENEEA. Deletions cut 8 bases from V and 4 bases from J, with 15 bases between. DNA of the CDR3: TGTGCCAGCGTGGAGGGGTTGCAAAATCAGCCCCAGCATTTT. Protein product: CASVEGLQNQPQHF.

The V gene is TRBV6-5, the J gene TRBJ2-7; D is ambiguous. This CDR3 contains 13 residues. V was trimmed by 2 bases and J by 2 bases, leaving 7 bases between them. Germline CDR1 MNHEY, CDR2 SVGAGI. This chain's CDR3 is CASSYDGPYEQYF. CDR3 sequence (DNA): TGTGCCAGCAGTTACGACGGCCCCTACGAGCAGTACTTC.

This chain uses TRBV27 with TRBJ2-7; 11 nucleotides align to TRBD1. This CDR3 has 16 amino acids. Germline lookup yields CDR1 MNHEY and CDR2 SMNVEV (reference sequence). The junction had 7 bases not matched to a gene; V was cut back by 2 bases and J by 4 bases. The CDR3 spells CASSLSGTGGRYEQYF. In nucleotides, the CDR3 is TGTGCCAGCAGTTTAAGTGGGACAGGGGGAAGGTACGAGCAGTACTTC.

V and J are TRBV7-7 and TRBJ2-7; TRBD1 aligns across 7 bases. Germline V gives CDR1 SSHAT, CDR2 FNYEAQ (reference sequence). Trimming cost V 1 base and J 3 bases; bases outside gene matches: 0. CDR3 length equals 13 residues. The CDR3 loop reads CASSLGDSYEQYF. The CDR3 nucleotides read TGTGCCAGCAGCTTAGGGGACAGCTACGAGCAGTACTTC.

The J gene is TRBJ1-5, the V gene TRBV10-3; TRBD1 might be the D (5 bases). V was cut by 0 bases and J by 4 bases, with 13 bases left in between. The germline CDR1 and CDR2 sequences are ENHRY and SYGVKD. The CDR3 is made up of 16 amino acids. CDR3 loop: CAISESIGRGNQPQHF. The CDR3 bases are TGTGCCATCAGTGAGTCGATCGGGCGGGGGAATCAGCCCCAGCATTTT.

V usage is TRBV7-9 and J usage is TRBJ2-4; no definite D call. The CDR3 is 11 amino acids. From germline, CDR1 is SEHNR and CDR2 FQNEAQ (reference sequence). V was shortened by 2 bases and J by 8 bases, with 4 bases between the two germline ends. The CDR3 protein is CASSLQDIQYF. The CDR3, as DNA: TGTGCCAGCAGCTTACAGGACATTCAGTACTTC.